A selection of T cell receptor beta chains follows, all from one sample in a study of control samples from healthy donors and cancer patients. Assay: immunoSEQ multiplex PCR; the TCRdb copy retains only in-frame clones and omits some. The sample consists of about 140,000 clones, approximately 94% of them appearing once. Sequencing used blood. The receptors stem from a man aged 35 to 55 in good health. CDR3s include the opening cysteine and the closing phenylalanine or tryptophan. A D gene is named only where the DNA matches it firmly. Part of the rows lack a size; the others show once, few, many or a class for expanded clones.

DNA	CDR3	V	J	D	size
TGTGCCAGCAGTGACTCTGGGACTAGCGGTACAGATACGCAGTATTTT	CASSDSGTSGTDTQYF	TRBV6-4	TRBJ2-3	TRBD2	few
TGTGCCAGCAGTTTAAGAGACGAGCAGTACTTC	CASSLRDEQYF	TRBV12-3/TRBV12-4	TRBJ2-7	NA	once
TGTGCCAGCAGTGAGCACATGGGGGACTCTGGAAACACCATATATTTT	CASSEHMGDSGNTIYF	TRBV6-1	TRBJ1-3	NA	NA
TGTGCCAGCAGCTTGGAAGTGGGGGGCGCTGAGACCCAGTACTTC	CASSLEVGGAETQYF	TRBV5-4	TRBJ2-5	NA	NA
TGTGCCAGCAGCCTCCGGACAGGAAATTCACCCCTCCACTTT	CASSLRTGNSPLHF	TRBV28	TRBJ1-6	TRBD1	once
TGTGCCAGCAGCCCCGGGGGGGGATGGGGCTACACCTTC	CASSPGGGWGYTF	TRBV7-9	TRBJ1-2	NA	NA
TGTGCCTGGGGGTCAGCGGGGAGGGCAGATACGCAGTATTTT	CAWGSAGRADTQYF	TRBV30	TRBJ2-3	TRBD2	NA
TGTGCCAGCAGTGAAAGGGGGCTCTATGGCTACACCTTC	CASSERGLYGYTF	TRBV6-1	TRBJ1-2	TRBD1	NA
TGTGCCAGCAGCCCGCACAGGGTTTTGAGAGCTAACTATGGCTACACCTTC	CASSPHRVLRANYGYTF	TRBV7-8	TRBJ1-2	NA	NA
TGTGCCAGCAGCTCCCTACCGGGACAACTCTCTGGAAACACCATATATTTT	CASSSLPGQLSGNTIYF	TRBV7-2	TRBJ1-3	NA	NA
TGTGCCAGCAGCCCGAAGACCTTGAACACTGAAGCTTTCTTT	CASSPKTLNTEAFF	TRBV14	TRBJ1-1	NA	once
TGTGCCAGCAGCCAAGATGGCCTAGCGGGGGGGATGGGGGAGACCCAGTACTTC	CASSQDGLAGGMGETQYF	TRBV4-2	TRBJ2-5	TRBD2	NA
TGTGCCAGCAGCCCAGGGACAGGGAACAATCAGCCCCAGCATTTT	CASSPGTGNNQPQHF	TRBV28	TRBJ1-5	TRBD1	NA
TGCGCCAGCAGCTTGGTACAGGGGGGAAACTATGGCTACACCTTC	CASSLVQGGNYGYTF	TRBV5-1	TRBJ1-2	TRBD1	NA
TGTGCCAGCAGCCAAGGACTAGCGGGAGCGGACGAGCAGTACTTC	CASSQGLAGADEQYF	TRBV4-2	TRBJ2-7	TRBD2	NA
TGTGCCAGCAGCCTCGCGGCCGAGCAGTTCTTC	CASSLAAEQFF	TRBV14	TRBJ2-1	NA	NA
TGTGCCAGCAATGAACAGGGGGTTGAGGGTGGTGGTGGCTACACCTTC	CASNEQGVEGGGGYTF	TRBV28	TRBJ1-2	TRBD1	NA
TGTGCCAGCAGCGCACTTACAGGGATAAACACCATATATTTT	CASSALTGINTIYF	TRBV11-2	TRBJ1-3	NA	NA
TGCAGCGTTGAAGATTGGGGTTTCTCTGGAAACACCATATATTTT	CSVEDWGFSGNTIYF	TRBV29-1	TRBJ1-3	NA	NA
TGTGCCTGGAGCTCATACAGGGGTAATTCACCCCTCCACTTT	CAWSSYRGNSPLHF	TRBV30	TRBJ1-6	TRBD1	NA
TGTGCCAGCAGCCCCTCCAGACTAGCGGGAGCTACTTTCTCCTACGAGCAGTACTTC	CASSPSRLAGATFSYEQYF	TRBV3-1/TRBV3-2	TRBJ2-7	TRBD2	NA
TGTGCCAGAGCCGGACCCAGGGCCCCCTCCACCTTC	CARAGPRAPSTF	TRBV19	TRBJ1-2	NA	NA
TGTGCCAGCAGCCCCGGGACAGGGGTCACTGAAGCTTTCTTT	CASSPGTGVTEAFF	TRBV6-5	TRBJ1-1	TRBD1	NA
TGTGCCAGCAGCGTAGTGGGACAGGGTATCACTGAAGCTTTCTTT	CASSVVGQGITEAFF	TRBV9	TRBJ1-1	TRBD1	NA
TGTGCCAGCAGTTTTGAGGGGCGGCGCGGCTACACCTTC	CASSFEGRRGYTF	TRBV28	TRBJ1-2	NA	NA
TGTGCCAGCAGTTCAGAATCGGGACAGGTCCAAGAGACCCAGTACTTC	CASSSESGQVQETQYF	TRBV5-4	TRBJ2-5	TRBD1	NA
TGTGCCAGCAGCGTAGACTCAGGGAACCCCTACAATGAGCAGTTCTTC	CASSVDSGNPYNEQFF	TRBV9	TRBJ2-1	NA	NA
TGTGCCATCAGTGGCGGGACAGCCGGAGAGCCCCAGCATTTT	CAISGGTAGEPQHF	TRBV10-3	TRBJ1-5	TRBD1	once
TGTGCCAGCCCCGGGGAGCTGTTTTTT	CASPGELFF	TRBV2	TRBJ2-2	NA	NA
TGTGCCAGTAGTCCCAGGGGGAGCTCCTACAATGAGCAGTTCTTC	CASSPRGSSYNEQFF	TRBV19	TRBJ2-1	TRBD1	once
TGTGCCAGCAGCTCGGGGGGCCCGAACACTGAAGCTTTCTTT	CASSSGGPNTEAFF	TRBV7-9	TRBJ1-1	NA	NA
TGTGCCAGCAGCTTATCAGGGGCTTACGAGCAGTACTTC	CASSLSGAYEQYF	TRBV11-1	TRBJ2-7	NA	NA
TGTGCCAGCAGCTTGGCCGGAAGCAATCAGCCCCAGCATTTT	CASSLAGSNQPQHF	TRBV5-4	TRBJ1-5	NA	NA
TGTGCCAGCAGCTTAGAACCAGCAGATACGCAGTATTTT	CASSLEPADTQYF	TRBV11-2	TRBJ2-3	NA	NA
TGTGCCACCAGTGATTTGGGGGTTAGCGGCACAGATACGCAGTATTTT	CATSDLGVSGTDTQYF	TRBV24-1	TRBJ2-3	NA	NA
TGTGCCAGCAGCGGGACTAGCGGGAGGGCCGGGTTCGGGGAGCTGTTTTTT	CASSGTSGRAGFGELFF	TRBV9	TRBJ2-2	TRBD2	once
TGTGCCAGCAGTCCCTACCCTCCACCTTCCTACGAGCAGTACTTC	CASSPYPPPSYEQYF	TRBV6-4	TRBJ2-7	NA	NA
TGTGCCAGTCTCCGGGGCAGGGACACCGGGGAGCTGTTTTTT	CASLRGRDTGELFF	TRBV5-4	TRBJ2-2	NA	NA
TGTGCCAGCAGCCAATACGGCGGGCTCGGATATAATTCACCCCTCCACTTT	CASSQYGGLGYNSPLHF	TRBV14	TRBJ1-6	NA	NA
TGTGCCAGCAGTGCGAGACTAGCGGGAGCGTCTACTCGAGGCACAGATACGCAGTATTTT	CASSARLAGASTRGTDTQYF	TRBV6-1	TRBJ2-3	TRBD2	NA
TGTGCCAGCAGCGCCACGGGACAGGGGGGAGGGCAAGAGACCCAGTACTTC	CASSATGQGGGQETQYF	TRBV9	TRBJ2-5	TRBD1	NA
TGTGCCAGCAATCAAGGACAGGACAATTCACCCCTCCACTTT	CASNQGQDNSPLHF	TRBV28	TRBJ1-6	TRBD1	NA
TGTGCCACCAGTGACTCTATCCTGGAGCAGTTCTTC	CATSDSILEQFF	TRBV24-1	TRBJ2-1	NA	NA
TGTGCCAGCAGGGGGACAGGGAACACTGAAGCTTTCTTT	CASRGTGNTEAFF	TRBV25-1	TRBJ1-1	TRBD1	once
TGTGCCAGCAGCTTCAACAGGGGTCGGACTAATGAAAAACTGTTTTTT	CASSFNRGRTNEKLFF	TRBV7-8	TRBJ1-4	TRBD1	NA
TGTGCCAGCAGCTTAGATTTCAGCGGGAGGTTCGAGCAGTACTTC	CASSLDFSGRFEQYF	TRBV7-9	TRBJ2-7	TRBD2	NA
TGTGCCAGCAGCGTAGGGGGCTCTGGGGCCAACGTCCTGACTTTC	CASSVGGSGANVLTF	TRBV9	TRBJ2-6	NA	NA
TGCGCCAGCAGCTTGGAATCGAGGAGCTGGGGCCAAGAGACCCAGTACTTC	CASSLESRSWGQETQYF	TRBV5-1	TRBJ2-5	NA	NA
TGTGCCAGCAGCTTGGCACCCAACAAGTTCATGGCCAAAAACATTCAGTACTTC	CASSLAPNKFMAKNIQYF	TRBV5-4	TRBJ2-4	NA	NA
TGCGCCAGCAGCCAAGACGGGGGTAACACCGGGGAGCTGTTTTTT	CASSQDGGNTGELFF	TRBV4-3	TRBJ2-2	NA	NA
TGTGCCAGCAGCTCTACCGGGCCCAATTCACCCCTCCACTTT	CASSSTGPNSPLHF	TRBV7-6	TRBJ1-6	NA	NA
TGCGCCAGCAGCTTGGACAGACCTACAACTAATGAAAAACTGTTTTTT	CASSLDRPTTNEKLFF	TRBV5-1	TRBJ1-4	NA	once
TGTGCCAGCAGTTGGACCGCACTCCCCGGGTCACCCCTCCACTTT	CASSWTALPGSPLHF	TRBV6-5	TRBJ1-6	NA	NA